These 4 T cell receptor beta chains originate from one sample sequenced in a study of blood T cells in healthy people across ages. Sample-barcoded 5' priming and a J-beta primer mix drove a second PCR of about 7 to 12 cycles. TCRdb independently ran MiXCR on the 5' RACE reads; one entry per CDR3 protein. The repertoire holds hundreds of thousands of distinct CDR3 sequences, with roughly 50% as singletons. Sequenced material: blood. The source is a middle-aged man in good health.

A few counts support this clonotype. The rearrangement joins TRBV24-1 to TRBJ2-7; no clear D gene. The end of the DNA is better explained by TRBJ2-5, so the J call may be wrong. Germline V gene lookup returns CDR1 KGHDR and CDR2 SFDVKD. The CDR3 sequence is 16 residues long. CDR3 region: CATSDPRVSGGETQYF. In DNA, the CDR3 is TGTGCCACCAGTGATCCCCGGGTGTCGGGTGGGGAGACCCAGTACTTC.

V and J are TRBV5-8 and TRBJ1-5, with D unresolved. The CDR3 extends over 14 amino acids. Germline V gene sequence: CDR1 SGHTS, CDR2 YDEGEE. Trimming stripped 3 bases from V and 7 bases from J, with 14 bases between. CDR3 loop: CASSSTAGSQPQHF. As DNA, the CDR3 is TGTGCCAGCAGCTCCACAGCGGGCAGCCAGCCCCAGCATTTT.

Written as DNA, the CDR3 is TGCAGCGTTGGACGGGGGAATGAAAAACTGTTTTTT. This sequence encodes CSVGRGNEKLFF. The rearrangement uses TRBV29-1 and TRBJ1-4; possible D gene TRBD1, 5 bases. The CDR3 is 12 amino acids. CDR1 SQVTM and CDR2 ANQGSEA come from the germline V gene. The germline V and J ends were trimmed by 4 bases and 5 bases, with 8 bases remaining between them. Based on the CDR3 plus reference TRBV29-1 and TRBJ1-4, the full variable domain is SAVISQKPSRDICQRGTSLTIQCQVDSQVTMMFWYRQQPGQSLTLIATANQGSEATYESGFVIDKFPISRPNLTFSTLTVSNMSPEDSSIYLCSVGRGNEKLFFGSGTQLSVL.

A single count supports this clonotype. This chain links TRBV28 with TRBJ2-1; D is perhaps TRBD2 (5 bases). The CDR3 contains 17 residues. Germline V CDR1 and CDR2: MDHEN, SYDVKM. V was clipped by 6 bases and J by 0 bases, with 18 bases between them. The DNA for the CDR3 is TGTGCCAGCAGCCCCGGAGGCCAGACGAGCTCCTACAATGAGCAGTTCTTC. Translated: CASSPGGQTSSYNEQFF.